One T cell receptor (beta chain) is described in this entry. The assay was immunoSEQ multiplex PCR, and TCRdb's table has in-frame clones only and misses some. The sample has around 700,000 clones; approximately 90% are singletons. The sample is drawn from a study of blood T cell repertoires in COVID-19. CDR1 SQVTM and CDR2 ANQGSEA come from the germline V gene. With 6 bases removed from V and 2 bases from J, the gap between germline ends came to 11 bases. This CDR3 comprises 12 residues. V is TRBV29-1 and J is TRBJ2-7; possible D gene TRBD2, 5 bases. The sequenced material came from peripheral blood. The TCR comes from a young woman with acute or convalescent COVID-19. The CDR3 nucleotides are TGCAGCGTATTGGACTTTACCTACGAGCAGTACTTC. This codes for CSVLDFTYEQYF.